The clone carrying this TCR beta chain was observed many times. Germline lookup yields CDR1 LGHDT and CDR2 YNNKEL (reference sequence). The CDR3 loop spans 13 amino acids. The trim removed 3 bases at V and 8 bases at J, leaving 5 bases unmatched. Time point indicated: newly diagnosed GD, antithyroid drugs for less than 3 months. Construction of the TCR library relied on RNA isolated from PBMCs. This entry comes from a study of regulatory T cells in long-lasting Graves disease. Arm-PCR of CDR3 regions and iRepertoire HTBI primers were the basis on which TCR beta libraries were built. TCRdb re-derived calls from the multiplex PCR reads in MiXCR, one entry per CDR3 protein. The data show some 500,000 distinct CDR3 sequences, about 16% seen once. These same data were also listed under a study on T cells in Graves' hyperthyroidism and ophthalmopathy.

The source of this sequence is a woman aged 35-65 years with Graves disease. The sequences come from peripheral blood mononuclear cells (PBMCs), collected at new diagnosis, from a patient treated with antithyroid drugs. The J gene is TRBJ1-2, the V gene TRBV3-1, with 8 nucleotides matching TRBD1. This CDR3 is CASSHGQGSGYTF. The CDR3 DNA is TGTGCCAGCAGCCATGGACAGGGTAGCGGCTACACCTTC.